This TCR beta chain derives from a study of shared clonotypes between healthy human individuals. Overall study findings and caveats: The sampled material consisted only of blood, and tissue repertoires are likely to differ.

Germline loops: CDR1 MNHEY, CDR2 SMNVEV (reference sequence). The length of the CDR3 is 15 residues. With 3 bases removed from V and 1 base from J, the gap between germline ends came to 11 bases. Profiled with immunoSEQ multiplex PCR; TCRdb holds only in-frame clones, not every one. The sample lists fewer than 1.8 million clones; just under 99% were seen once. On this clone: Antigen specificity is unknown.

J is TRBJ2-3 and V is TRBV27, with D unclear. The sequenced sample consisted of naive CD4+ T cells sorted from blood. Subset described: CD45RA+ positively selected. This sequence was found in a young man in good health. CDR3 in DNA: TGTGCCAGCAGTTTTGCCCCTCAGGGCACAGATACGCAGTATTTT. It codes for CASSFAPQGTDTQYF.